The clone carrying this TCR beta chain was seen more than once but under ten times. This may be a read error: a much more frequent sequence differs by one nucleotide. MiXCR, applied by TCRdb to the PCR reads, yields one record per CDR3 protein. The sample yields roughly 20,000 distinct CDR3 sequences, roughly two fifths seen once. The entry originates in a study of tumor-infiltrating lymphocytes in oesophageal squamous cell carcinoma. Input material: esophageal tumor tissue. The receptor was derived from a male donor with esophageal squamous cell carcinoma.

The CDR3 here is CASQGQTSYNEQYF. The CDR3 nucleotides read TGTGCCAGCCAGGGACAGACTTCCTACAATGAGCAGTACTTC. J is TRBJ2-7 and V is TRBV6-1; 7 bases line up with TRBD1. V dropped 8 bases and J dropped 7; count of bases not matched to a gene: 14. This CDR3 has 14 residues. In germline, CDR1 is MNHNS, CDR2 SASEGT.